This is a list of T cell receptor beta chains from one sample in a study of blood T cell repertoires in COVID-19. Assay: immunoSEQ multiplex PCR; the TCRdb copy retains only in-frame clones and omits some. Of roughly 200,000 clones in the sample, around 84% are singletons; the top ten hold 8% to 11%. The material sequenced was peripheral blood. These receptors were collected from an elderly woman with COVID-19, enrolled during active disease. CDR3s include the opening cysteine and the closing phenylalanine or tryptophan. Fields, in order: clone size, J gene, V gene, CDR3 protein. Clone size appears in some rows only: once, few, many, or a class for an expanded clone.

clone_size: .; j_call: TRBJ2-5; v_call: TRBV19; cdr3_aa: CASSIQTGTSGGYQETQYF
clone_size: .; j_call: TRBJ2-6; v_call: TRBV9; cdr3_aa: CASSVTVQGSSGANVLTF
clone_size: .; j_call: TRBJ2-5; v_call: TRBV2; cdr3_aa: CASSASRGQETQYF
clone_size: .; j_call: TRBJ1-2; v_call: TRBV7-6; cdr3_aa: CASSLSANYGYTF
clone_size: .; j_call: TRBJ1-5; v_call: TRBV19; cdr3_aa: CASSTGDGSNQPQHF
clone_size: .; j_call: TRBJ2-3; v_call: TRBV3-1/TRBV3-2; cdr3_aa: CASSPLGDTQYF
clone_size: .; j_call: TRBJ2-2; v_call: TRBV29-1; cdr3_aa: CSAGERAGGELFF
clone_size: .; j_call: TRBJ1-2; v_call: TRBV21-1; cdr3_aa: CASSVRDKDYGYTF
clone_size: .; j_call: TRBJ1-6; v_call: TRBV6-5; cdr3_aa: CASTPRGTNSPLHF
clone_size: few; j_call: TRBJ1-1; v_call: TRBV6-5; cdr3_aa: CASRETGVMNTEAFF
clone_size: .; j_call: TRBJ2-5; v_call: TRBV2; cdr3_aa: CASRGGGRETQYF
clone_size: .; j_call: TRBJ1-5; v_call: TRBV19; cdr3_aa: CASSDRGARVDQPQHF
clone_size: .; j_call: TRBJ1-1; v_call: TRBV10-1; cdr3_aa: CASSPRQTRMNTEAFF
clone_size: .; j_call: TRBJ1-2; v_call: TRBV9; cdr3_aa: CASSVAQGSTYGYTF
clone_size: once; j_call: TRBJ1-2; v_call: TRBV4-3; cdr3_aa: CASSPRLGANYGYTF
clone_size: .; j_call: TRBJ1-5; v_call: TRBV10-2; cdr3_aa: CASAGRTDNQPQHF
clone_size: .; j_call: TRBJ2-7; v_call: TRBV5-5; cdr3_aa: CASSLAAYEQYF
clone_size: .; j_call: TRBJ2-7; v_call: TRBV6-5; cdr3_aa: CASSYSGRQGPYEQYF
clone_size: .; j_call: TRBJ2-5; v_call: TRBV5-1; cdr3_aa: CASSLDRTGQETQYF
clone_size: .; j_call: TRBJ2-2; v_call: TRBV21-1; cdr3_aa: CADPEAVTGELFF
clone_size: .; j_call: TRBJ1-4; v_call: TRBV28; cdr3_aa: CASSLPSTNEKLFF
clone_size: .; j_call: TRBJ2-1; v_call: TRBV19; cdr3_aa: CASSLTIAGVNEQFF
clone_size: .; j_call: TRBJ1-2; v_call: TRBV5-1; cdr3_aa: CASSPIGTVGYTF
clone_size: once; j_call: TRBJ2-3; v_call: TRBV20-1; cdr3_aa: CSASSGTSGGAGFEGTQYF